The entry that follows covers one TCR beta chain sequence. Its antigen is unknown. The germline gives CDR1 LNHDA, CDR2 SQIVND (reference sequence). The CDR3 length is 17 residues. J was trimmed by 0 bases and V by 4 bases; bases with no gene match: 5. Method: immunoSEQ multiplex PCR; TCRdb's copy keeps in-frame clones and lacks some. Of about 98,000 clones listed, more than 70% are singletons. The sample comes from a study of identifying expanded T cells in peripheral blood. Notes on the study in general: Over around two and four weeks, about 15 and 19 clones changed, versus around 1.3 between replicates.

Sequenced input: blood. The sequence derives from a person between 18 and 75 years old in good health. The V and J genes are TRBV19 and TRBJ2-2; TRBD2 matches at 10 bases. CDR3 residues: CASSTTGLAPNTGELFF. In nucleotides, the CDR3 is TGTGCCAGTAGTACTACGGGACTAGCGCCGAACACCGGGGAGCTGTTTTTT. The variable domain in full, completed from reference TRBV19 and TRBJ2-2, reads DGGITQSPKYLFRKEGQNVTLSCEQNLNHDAMYWYRQDPGQGLRLIYYSQIVNDFQKGDIAEGYSVSREKKESFPLTVTSAQKNPTAFYLCASSTTGLAPNTGELFFGEGSRLTVL.